The text below deals with one T cell receptor (beta chain). Its cognate antigen is unknown. After removal of 5 bases from V and 6 bases from J, the junction contained 13 bases not matched to a gene. The CDR3 totals 17 residues. Germline assignment: CDR1 SGHTA and CDR2 FQGTGA. This sample stems from a study of cytomegalovirus exposure and HLA in healthy donors. Study-level points and caveats: For most TCR sequences rarity was the rule, although some public TCRs occurred in many donors. The study put 150 to 200 TCR beta chains on its list as cytomegalovirus-associated. In a later analysis, V- and J-gene trimming of beta chains associated with a DCLRE1C missense variant, replicated independently.

This PCR relied on a set of 60 Vbeta primers and 13 Jbeta primers. Profiling relied on immunoSEQ multiplex PCR, and the TCRdb table lists in-frame clones only, not all of them. The sample comprises about 140,000 clones, 80% of which are singletons, and under 15% rests with the top ten. The sample was PBMCs. J is TRBJ2-2 and V is TRBV7-3, with 9 bases matching TRBD2. This sequence originates from a woman aged 40 to 49 in good health and CMV-seronegative. Here the CDR3 DNA reads TGTGCCAGCAGCGCCCAAGGTCTAGCGGGATGGCCCGGGGAGCTGTTTTTT. Amino acids: CASSAQGLAGWPGELFF.